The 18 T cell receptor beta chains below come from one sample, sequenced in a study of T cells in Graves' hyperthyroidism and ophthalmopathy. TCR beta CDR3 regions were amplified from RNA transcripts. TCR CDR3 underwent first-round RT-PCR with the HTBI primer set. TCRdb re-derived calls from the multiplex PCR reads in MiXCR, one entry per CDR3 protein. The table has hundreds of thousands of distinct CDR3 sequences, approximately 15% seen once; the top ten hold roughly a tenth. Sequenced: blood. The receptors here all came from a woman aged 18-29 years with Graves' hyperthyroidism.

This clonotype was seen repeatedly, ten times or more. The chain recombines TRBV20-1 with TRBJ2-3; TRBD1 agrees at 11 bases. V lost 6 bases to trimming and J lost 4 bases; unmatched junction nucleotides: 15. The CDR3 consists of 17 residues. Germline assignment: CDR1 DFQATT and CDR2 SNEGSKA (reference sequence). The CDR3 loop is CSANGFPPGQGADTQYF. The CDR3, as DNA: TGCAGTGCGAACGGTTTTCCCCCGGGACAGGGGGCAGATACGCAGTATTTT.

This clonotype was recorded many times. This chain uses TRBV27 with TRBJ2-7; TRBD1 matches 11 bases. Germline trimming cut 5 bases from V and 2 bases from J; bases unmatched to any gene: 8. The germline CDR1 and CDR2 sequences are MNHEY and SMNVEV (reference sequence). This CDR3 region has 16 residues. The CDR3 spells CASSQSGTGGTYEQYF. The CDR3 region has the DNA TGTGCCAGCAGTCAATCCGGGACAGGGGGGACCTACGAGCAGTACTTC.

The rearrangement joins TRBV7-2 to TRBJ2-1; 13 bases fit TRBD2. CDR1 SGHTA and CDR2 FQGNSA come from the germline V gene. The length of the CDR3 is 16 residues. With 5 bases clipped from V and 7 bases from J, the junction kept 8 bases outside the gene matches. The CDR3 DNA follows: TGTGCCAGCAGCCAGTCAAGGACTAGCGGGAGAAATGAGCAGTTCTTC. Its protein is CASSQSRTSGRNEQFF.

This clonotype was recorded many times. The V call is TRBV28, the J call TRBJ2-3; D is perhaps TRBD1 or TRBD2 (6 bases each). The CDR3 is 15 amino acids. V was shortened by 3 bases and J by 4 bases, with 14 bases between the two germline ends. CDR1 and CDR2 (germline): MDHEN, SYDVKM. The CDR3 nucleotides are TGTGCCAGCAGTTTCGGGGGACAATTCTCAGATACGCAGTATTTT. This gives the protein CASSFGGQFSDTQYF.

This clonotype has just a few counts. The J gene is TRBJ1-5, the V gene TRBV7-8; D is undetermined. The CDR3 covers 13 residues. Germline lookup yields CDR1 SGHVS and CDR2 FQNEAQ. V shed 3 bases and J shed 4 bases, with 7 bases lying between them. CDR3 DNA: TGTGCCAGCAGCTTTGTTGGAAATCAGCCCCAGCATTTT. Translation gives CASSFVGNQPQHF.

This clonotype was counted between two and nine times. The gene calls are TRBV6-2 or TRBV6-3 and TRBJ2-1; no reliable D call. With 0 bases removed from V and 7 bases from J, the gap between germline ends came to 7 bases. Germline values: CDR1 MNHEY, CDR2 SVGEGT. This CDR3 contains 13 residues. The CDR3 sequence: CASSYSARNEQFF. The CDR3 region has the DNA TGTGCCAGCAGTTACTCGGCGCGGAATGAGCAGTTCTTC.

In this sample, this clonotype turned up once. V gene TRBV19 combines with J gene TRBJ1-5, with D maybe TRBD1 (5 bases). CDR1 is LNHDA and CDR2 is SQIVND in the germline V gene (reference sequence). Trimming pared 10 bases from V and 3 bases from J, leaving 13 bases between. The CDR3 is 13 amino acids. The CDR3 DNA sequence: TGTGCCACTAGGGACGGATCCAATCAGCCCCAGCATTTT. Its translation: CATRDGSNQPQHF.

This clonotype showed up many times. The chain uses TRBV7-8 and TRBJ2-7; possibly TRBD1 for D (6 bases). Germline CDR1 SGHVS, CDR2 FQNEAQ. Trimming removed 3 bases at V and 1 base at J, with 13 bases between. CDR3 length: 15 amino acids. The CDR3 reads CASSLTQGGSYEQYF. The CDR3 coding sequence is TGTGCCAGCAGCTTGACACAGGGTGGGTCCTACGAGCAGTACTTC.

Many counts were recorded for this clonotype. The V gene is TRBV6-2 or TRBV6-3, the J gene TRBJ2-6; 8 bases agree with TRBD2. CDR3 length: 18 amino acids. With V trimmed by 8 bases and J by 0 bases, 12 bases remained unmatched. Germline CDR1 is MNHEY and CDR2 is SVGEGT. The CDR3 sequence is CASSSRSGSNSGANVLTF. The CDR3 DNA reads TGTGCCAGCTCATCCCGGAGCGGGAGTAACTCTGGGGCCAACGTCCTGACTTTC.

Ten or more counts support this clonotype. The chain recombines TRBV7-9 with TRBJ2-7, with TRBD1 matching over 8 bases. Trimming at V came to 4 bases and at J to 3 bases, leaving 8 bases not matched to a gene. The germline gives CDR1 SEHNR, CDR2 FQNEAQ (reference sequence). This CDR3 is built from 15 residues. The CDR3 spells CASSSAGTGVYEQYF. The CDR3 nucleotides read TGTGCCAGCAGCTCCGCCGGGACAGGTGTCTACGAGCAGTACTTC.

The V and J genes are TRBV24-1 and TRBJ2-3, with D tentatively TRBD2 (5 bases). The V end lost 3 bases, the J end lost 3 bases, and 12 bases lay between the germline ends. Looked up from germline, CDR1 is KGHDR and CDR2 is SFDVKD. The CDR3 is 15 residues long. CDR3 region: CATSDARDLTDTQYF. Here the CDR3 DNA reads TGTGCCACCAGTGATGCCCGGGATCTAACAGATACGCAGTATTTT.

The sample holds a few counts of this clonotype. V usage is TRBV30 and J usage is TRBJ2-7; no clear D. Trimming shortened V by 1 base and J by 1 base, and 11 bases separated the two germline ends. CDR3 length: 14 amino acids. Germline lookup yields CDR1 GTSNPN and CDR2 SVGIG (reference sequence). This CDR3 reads CAWSEPRQSYEQYF. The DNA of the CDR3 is TGTGCCTGGAGTGAACCCCGCCAATCCTACGAGCAGTACTTC.

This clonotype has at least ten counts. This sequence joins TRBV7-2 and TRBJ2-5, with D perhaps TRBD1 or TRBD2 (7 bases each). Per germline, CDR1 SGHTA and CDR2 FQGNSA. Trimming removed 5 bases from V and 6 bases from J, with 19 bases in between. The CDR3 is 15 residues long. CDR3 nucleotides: TGTGCCAGCAGCCCAGGGGGAGCGGGATCGAAGACCCAGTACTTC. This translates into CASSPGGAGSKTQYF.

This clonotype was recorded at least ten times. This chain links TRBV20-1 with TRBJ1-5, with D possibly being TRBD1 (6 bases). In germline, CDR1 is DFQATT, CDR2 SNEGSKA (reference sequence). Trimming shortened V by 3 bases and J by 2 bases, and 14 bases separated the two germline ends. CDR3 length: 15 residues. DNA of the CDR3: TGCAGTGCTAGGATGGGGGCGACAGGCAATCAGCCCCAGCATTTT. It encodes CSARMGATGNQPQHF.

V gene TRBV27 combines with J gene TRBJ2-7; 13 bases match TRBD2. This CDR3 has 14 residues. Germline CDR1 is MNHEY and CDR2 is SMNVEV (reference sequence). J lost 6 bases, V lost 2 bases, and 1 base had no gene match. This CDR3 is CASSLTSGGGEQYF. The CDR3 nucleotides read TGTGCCAGCAGTTTAACTAGCGGGGGGGGCGAGCAGTACTTC.

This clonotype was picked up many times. CDR3 nucleotides: TGTGCCAGCAGCTTGGACAGAGACTATGGCTACACCTTC. Protein sequence: CASSLDRDYGYTF. J is TRBJ1-2 and V is TRBV7-2, with D possibly TRBD1 on 6 matching bases. CDR1 and CDR2 from the germline V gene are SGHTA and FQGNSA. This CDR3 contains 13 residues. V lost 3 bases to trimming and J lost 3 bases, with 8 bases between them.

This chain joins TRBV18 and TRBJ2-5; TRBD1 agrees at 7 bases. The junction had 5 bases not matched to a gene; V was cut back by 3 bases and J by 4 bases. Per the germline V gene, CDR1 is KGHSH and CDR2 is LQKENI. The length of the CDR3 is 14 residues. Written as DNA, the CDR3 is TGTGCCAGCTCACCGGACAGGATTGGAGAGACCCAGTACTTC. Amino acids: CASSPDRIGETQYF.

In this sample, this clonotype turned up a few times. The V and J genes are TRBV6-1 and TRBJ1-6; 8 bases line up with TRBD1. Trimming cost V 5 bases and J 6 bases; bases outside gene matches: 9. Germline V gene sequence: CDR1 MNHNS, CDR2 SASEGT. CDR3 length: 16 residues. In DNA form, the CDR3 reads TGTGCCAGCAGTCTAAAGGTCCAGGGGGCTAATTCACCCCTCCACTTT. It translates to CASSLKVQGANSPLHF.